Listed below are T cell receptor beta chains from one sample, sequenced in a study of T-cell reconstitution after alpha-beta-depleted transplantation in children. TCRdb re-called the PCR reads with MiXCR, one entry per CDR3 protein. The top ten clones hold roughly 4.8% of a sample with 700,000 to 950,000 distinct CDR3 sequences, roughly 15% of them seen once. This specimen was PBMCs, mostly from graft donor cells, taken 360 days after TCRalphabeta/CD19-depleted stem cell transplant. These receptors all come from a male patient aged 10-17 years who had a stem cell transplant for acute lymphoblastic leukemia, so the T cells may come from the graft donor. CDR3s include the opening cysteine and the closing phenylalanine or tryptophan. The order of the fields is V gene, D gene, J gene, clone size, CDR3 protein, CDR3 DNA. D genes are given only for firm matches. Clone size, where shown, is once, few, many, or a class for clones that have expanded.

TRBV7-8	TRBD1	TRBJ1-5	few	CASSLDRGVGNQPQHF	TGTGCCAGCAGCTTGGACAGGGGAGTGGGCAATCAGCCCCAGCATTTT
TRBV20-1	NA	TRBJ2-1	NA	CSASGGRISNNEQFF	TGCAGTGCTAGTGGGGGGAGGATTAGCAACAATGAGCAGTTCTTC
TRBV7-3	NA	TRBJ1-6	NA	CASSLRGDSPLHF	TGTGCCAGCAGCTTAAGGGGAGATTCACCCCTCCACTTT
TRBV7-6	TRBD2	TRBJ2-7	NA	CASSHRRGDSYEQYF	TGTGCCAGCAGCCACCGACGGGGGGACTCCTACGAGCAGTACTTC
TRBV7-3	TRBD2	TRBJ2-7	NA	CASSSFGSGRARGYEQYF	TGTGCCAGCAGCTCCTTCGGTAGCGGGAGGGCCCGAGGGTACGAGCAGTACTTC
TRBV30	NA	TRBJ2-3	NA	CAWGQTASTDTQYF	TGTGCCTGGGGACAAACCGCTAGCACAGATACGCAGTATTTT
TRBV4-2	NA	TRBJ2-4	NA	CASSQDYPWGNIQYF	TGTGCCAGCAGCCAAGATTACCCCTGGGGCAACATTCAGTACTTC
TRBV6-1	NA	TRBJ1-2	NA	CASSLRQRSNYGYTF	TGTGCCAGCAGCCTCAGACAGAGATCTAACTATGGCTACACCTTC
TRBV27	NA	TRBJ2-1	many	CASSPRTVYNEQFF	TGTGCCAGCAGTCCGCGGACAGTTTACAATGAGCAGTTCTTC
TRBV18	NA	TRBJ2-7	NA	CASSSPAVEYEQYF	TGTGCCAGCTCATCCCCCGCAGTAGAGTACGAGCAGTACTTC